This T cell receptor (beta chain) was recovered during a study of neoadjuvant anti-PD-1 for oral cavity cancer. About the research overall: Nivolumab at 3 mg/kg was mostly given biweekly, three to four doses, pre-surgery.

Points on this clone: Its antigen is undetermined.

This table comes from immunoSEQ multiplex PCR, and its TCRdb copy is limited to in-frame clones, with some not included. The sample lists about 79,000 clones, around 88% occurring once. Study findings and constraints: Pretreatment Treg/Th17 ratio correlated inversely with post-treatment tumor clonality. TCR analyses covered only three patients per response group.

Cohort: HPV-negative, locally advanced oral cavity squamous cell carcinoma patients. The CDR3 sequence is 14 residues long. Germline assignment: CDR1 ENHRY and CDR2 SYGVKD. V dropped 4 bases and J dropped 1 base, with 10 bases sitting between them. The gene calls are TRBV10-3 and TRBJ1-1, with D perhaps matching TRBD1 (6 bases). This sequence originates from a person aged 40 to 85 with oral cavity squamous cell carcinoma. Source: PBMCs, taken before nivolumab (anti-PD-1) treatment. CDR3 DNA sequence: TGTGCCATCAGTGGACAGGCCGGGAACACTGAAGCTTTCTTT. It codes for CAISGQAGNTEAFF.